This T cell receptor beta chain was obtained from a study of T-cell memory formation after mild COVID-19. Study in general: Each donor largely had its own TCR clusters. Broader study findings: Shrinking CD4+ clones were chiefly CM and EM; CD8+ ones were chiefly EMRA. Memory sampled before infection contained some responding clones, suggesting cross-reactive memory joined.

TCRdb ran MiXCR on the 5' RACE reads and lists one entry per CDR3 protein. In the table there are roughly 200,000 distinct CDR3 sequences, around 9.5% of which are singletons. In its sample, this clonotype was seen many times. The antigen remains undetermined. Germline lookup yields CDR1 SGHTA and CDR2 FQGNSA. The CDR3 length is 12 residues. The V gene lost 1 base and the J gene lost 8 bases, with 5 bases spanning the gap. The TCR comes from a man younger than 35 who had mild COVID-19 (a few samples of this study predate the infection). Cell type and time point are not known. Material: PBMCs or a T cell subset sorted from them (not recorded which). The rearrangement uses TRBV7-2 and TRBJ1-4; D remains ambiguous. CDR3 coding DNA: TGTGCCAGCAGCTTAGGGAGCGAAAAACTGTTTTTT. It specifies CASSLGSEKLFF.